The clone carrying this T cell receptor (beta chain) has a handful of counts. Its target is unknown. The junction and the germline gene differ at one end; a read error may be behind it. A primer in the constant region served to generate TCR beta cDNA from 450 to 650 ng of total RNA. Generation of the TCR beta libraries relied on three nested multiplex PCR rounds using slightly modified ARM-PCR. In the first two PCR rounds, TRBV1-TRBV30 forward primers were paired with a C-beta reverse primer, and each round lasted roughly 10 cycles. TCRdb reprocessed the multiplex PCR reads via MiXCR and lists one record per CDR3 protein. The sample holds 84,000 or so distinct CDR3 sequences, around 70% seen once. Total RNA and DNA came together from approximately 20-30 mg of bulk tissue without cell sorting. This record belongs to a study of tumor-infiltrating lymphocytes in primary liver carcinoma. Whole-study results and caveats: Only about 7-24% of top clones showed up in all five tumor regions. Top-250-clone fractions were significantly higher in tumors than in blood (p = 0.039).

Germline CDR1 SGHAT, CDR2 FQNNGV. The CDR3 extends over 13 amino acids. This chain uses TRBV11-2 with TRBJ2-5; a possible D gene is TRBD2 (6 bases). The receptor was isolated from a man aged 35 to 55 with primary liver carcinoma and hepatitis B virus infection. The sequenced sample was liver tumor tissue from sampling region 1. As for subset: tumor region T1, superior pole. The CDR3 is CASSFSGEETQYF. Written as DNA, the CDR3 is TGTGCCAGCAGCTTCTCGGGGGAAGAGACTCAGTACTTC.